A selection of T cell receptor beta chains follows, all from one sample in a study of blood T cell repertoires in COVID-19. Produced via immunoSEQ multiplex PCR; TCRdb's table is partial and in-frame only. The sample lists about 190,000 clones, roughly three quarters occurring once. The specimen was peripheral blood. These receptor sequences come from a woman older than 75 with COVID-19, enrolled during active disease. Each CDR3 is given with its conserved first and last residue. A D gene is named only where the DNA matches it firmly. Only some rows state a clone size, as once, few, many or a class for expanded clones.

length	J	V	D	size	DNA	CDR3
12	TRBJ2-7	TRBV12-3/TRBV12-4	-	-	TGTGCCAGCAGGGCAGGGGCCTACGAGCAGTACTTC	CASRAGAYEQYF
16	TRBJ2-1	TRBV5-1	TRBD2	-	TGCGCCAGCAGCTTGGGACTAGCGGGAGGGGCGGATGAGCAGTTCTTC	CASSLGLAGGADEQFF
12	TRBJ1-1	TRBV6-6	-	few	TGTGCCAGCAGGCCGAGAGAGACTGAAGCTTTCTTT	CASRPRETEAFF
16	TRBJ2-5	TRBV7-6	TRBD2	-	TGTGCCAGCAGCTTCGGACTAGCGGGAGTCACAGAGACCCAGTACTTC	CASSFGLAGVTETQYF
13	TRBJ2-5	TRBV3-1/TRBV3-2	-	few	TGTGCCAGCAGCCCTCAGGTACAAGAGACCCAGTACTTC	CASSPQVQETQYF
16	TRBJ2-7	TRBV7-6	TRBD2	-	TGTGCCAGCAGCCCCACCGGACGGCGCGGGGGCTACGAGCAGTACTTC	CASSPTGRRGGYEQYF
15	TRBJ2-7	TRBV3-1/TRBV3-2	TRBD1	-	TGTGCCAGCAGCCAAATATGGGACAGGCGGGTCGAGCAGTACTTC	CASSQIWDRRVEQYF
16	TRBJ2-1	TRBV10-3	-	-	TGTGCCATCAGTGACCGTGTCGGGGTGACCTACAATGAGCAGTTCTTC	CAISDRVGVTYNEQFF
15	TRBJ2-7	TRBV10-3	TRBD1	-	TGTGCCATCAGTGAGGGGACAGGGCGCTCCTACGAGCAGTACTTC	CAISEGTGRSYEQYF
16	TRBJ2-1	TRBV4-2	TRBD2	-	TGTGCCAGCAGCCACCAAGCGGGGCTACCCTACAATGAGCAGTTCTTC	CASSHQAGLPYNEQFF
17	TRBJ1-2	TRBV6-2/TRBV6-3	-	-	TGTGCCAGCAGTTACTCAAAAGGGCAGGGAGGGAGCTATGGCTACACCTTC	CASSYSKGQGGSYGYTF
12	TRBJ1-5	TRBV28	-	-	TGTGCCAGCAGTTCAAACAATCAGCCCCAGCATTTT	CASSSNNQPQHF
18	TRBJ2-7	TRBV11-3	TRBD2	-	TGTGCCAGCAGCTTAGAGGAGGGTTGGGGGACTACGTCCTACGAGCAGTACTTC	CASSLEEGWGTTSYEQYF
16	TRBJ1-2	TRBV27	-	-	TGTGCCAGCAGTTTATCGGTCAGGATTTCTGGCGATGGCTACACCTTC	CASSLSVRISGDGYTF
15	TRBJ1-1	TRBV27	TRBD1	-	TGTGCCAGCAGTTGGGACAGGGGAGGATGGACTGAAGCTTTCTTT	CASSWDRGGWTEAFF
16	TRBJ2-3	TRBV6-6	TRBD2	once	TGTGCCAGCAGTTTAGGACTAGCGGGGGGCACAGATACGCAGTATTTT	CASSLGLAGGTDTQYF
17	TRBJ2-1	TRBV5-1	-	-	TGCGCCAGCAGCTTGGTTGGGCATAGGGGGGGTTACAATGAGCAGTTCTTC	CASSLVGHRGGYNEQFF
12	TRBJ2-2	TRBV24-1	-	-	TGTGCCACCTCACCGGGAACCGGGGAGCTGTTTTTT	CATSPGTGELFF
13	TRBJ2-6	TRBV2	-	-	TGTGCCAGCAGCAGCTCTGGGGCCAACGTCCTGACTTTC	CASSSSGANVLTF
15	TRBJ2-1	TRBV28	-	-	TGTGCCAGCAGTTTAGGCGGGCATGGCGACAATGAGCAGTTCTTC	CASSLGGHGDNEQFF
16	TRBJ2-1	TRBV19	TRBD2	-	TGTGCCAGTAGTATAGAAGGCGGGAGCGTCATGAATGAGCAGTTCTTC	CASSIEGGSVMNEQFF
11	TRBJ1-2	TRBV3-1/TRBV3-2	-	-	TGTGCCAGCAGCCCAGGGGCCGGCTACACCTTC	CASSPGAGYTF
16	TRBJ2-7	TRBV4-3	TRBD2	-	TGCGCCAGCAGCCAAGCTTTGACGGGGGGCTCCTACGAGCAGTACTTC	CASSQALTGGSYEQYF
14	TRBJ1-4	TRBV2	-	-	TGTGCCAGCAGTGTTTTACAGTCAAAAGAAAAACTGTTTTTT	CASSVLQSKEKLFF
15	TRBJ2-3	TRBV7-9	-	-	TGTGCCAGCAGCCCTAGGGGGGGAATCACAGATACGCAGTATTTT	CASSPRGGITDTQYF
15	TRBJ1-3	TRBV7-6	-	few	TGTGCCAGCAGCTTAGGACTAGGGGTTGGAAACACCATATATTTT	CASSLGLGVGNTIYF
16	TRBJ2-1	TRBV4-3	TRBD1	-	TGCGCCAGCAGCCCGATGGACAGGGGCCCCTACAATGAGCAGTTCTTC	CASSPMDRGPYNEQFF
14	TRBJ1-4	TRBV14	-	-	TGTGCCAGCAGCTTCCGATTCGGCAGGGAAAAACTGTTTTTT	CASSFRFGREKLFF
16	TRBJ1-4	TRBV18	-	-	TGTGCCAGCTCACCTTTAACAGCCGGATCATCTGAAAAACTGTTTTTT	CASSPLTAGSSEKLFF
15	TRBJ2-1	TRBV19	TRBD2	-	TGTGCCAGTAGTACCGTCCCGGGACTAGCGGGAGAGCAGTTCTTC	CASSTVPGLAGEQFF
16	TRBJ1-5	TRBV5-5	-	once	TGTGCCAGCAGCTTGGTAGCAGGGCTGAATCGCCAGCCCCAGCATTTT	CASSLVAGLNRQPQHF
15	TRBJ1-2	TRBV5-8	TRBD1	once	TGTGCCAGCAGCTTGGGGACAGGGCTTGACTATGGCTACACCTTC	CASSLGTGLDYGYTF
13	TRBJ1-5	TRBV5-6	-	-	TGTGCCAGCAGCTCACAAACGGGTCAGCCCCAGCATTTT	CASSSQTGQPQHF
14	TRBJ2-3	TRBV27	TRBD2	-	TGTGCCAGCAGTGCGGGAGCCTCCACAGATACGCAGTATTTT	CASSAGASTDTQYF
17	TRBJ1-5	TRBV19	TRBD1	-	TGTGCCAGTAGTATAGATCCGGGACAGGGTAGCAATCAGCCCCAGCATTTT	CASSIDPGQGSNQPQHF
15	TRBJ2-1	TRBV7-9	-	-	TGTGCCAGCAGCTTAGGAACCGGCGGGAACAATGAGCAGTTCTTC	CASSLGTGGNNEQFF
13	TRBJ1-1	TRBV7-6	-	once	TGTGCCAGCAGCTTAGGTGGTCAGACTGAAGCTTTCTTT	CASSLGGQTEAFF
15	TRBJ1-1	TRBV24-1	TRBD1	-	TGTGCCACCAGTGATTCCTCACAGGGGGTGACTGAAGCTTTCTTT	CATSDSSQGVTEAFF
12	TRBJ2-2	TRBV14	-	-	TGTGCCAGCAGCCAAAGGGGATGGGAGCTGTTTTTT	CASSQRGWELFF
14	TRBJ2-7	TRBV30	TRBD2	-	TGTGCCTGGAGCCCGGGACTAGCGGGTTACGAGCAGTACTTC	CAWSPGLAGYEQYF
14	TRBJ2-1	TRBV11-3	TRBD1	-	TGTGCCAGCAGCTTCAGCACAGGGGGCATTGAGCAGTTCTTC	CASSFSTGGIEQFF
13	TRBJ2-7	TRBV30	-	-	TGTGCCTGGAGTCGGGGAAGCCTGGGAGAGCAGTACTTC	CAWSRGSLGEQYF
14	TRBJ1-4	TRBV10-3	-	-	TGTGCCATCAGTGCGACAGGACTTGGTGAAAAACTGTTTTTT	CAISATGLGEKLFF
16	TRBJ1-5	TRBV7-8	TRBD1	-	TGTGCCAGCAGCTTCTTACCCGGGACAGTAAATCAGCCCCAGCATTTT	CASSFLPGTVNQPQHF
12	TRBJ2-7	TRBV7-8	-	-	TGTGCCAGCAGCTTATGGCCTAGCGAGCAGTACTTC	CASSLWPSEQYF
16	TRBJ2-3	TRBV5-1	TRBD1	-	TGCGCCAGCAGCGATGAGGGACAGAGTAACACAGATACGCAGTATTTT	CASSDEGQSNTDTQYF
16	TRBJ1-3	TRBV5-1	-	once	TGCGCCAGCAGCTTAACAGGGAGCGGCTCTGGAAACACCATATATTTT	CASSLTGSGSGNTIYF
13	TRBJ2-3	TRBV7-2	-	once	TGTGCCAGCAGCTTAGGACTAACAGATACGCAGTATTTT	CASSLGLTDTQYF
14	TRBJ1-1	TRBV7-2	TRBD1	-	TGTGCCAGCAGCAGACAGGGGGCGAACACTGAAGCTTTCTTT	CASSRQGANTEAFF
13	TRBJ1-6	TRBV19	TRBD1	-	TGTGCCAGTAGTATAGGTCCAGGGGGCACCCTCCACTTT	CASSIGPGGTLHF
13	TRBJ1-1	TRBV6-6	TRBD1	-	TGTGCCAGCTCGGACAGGGTGAACACTGAAGCTTTCTTT	CASSDRVNTEAFF
16	TRBJ1-5	TRBV28	-	-	TGTGCCAGCAGTACCGGGACACTTGGGAGCAATCAGCCCCAGCATTTT	CASSTGTLGSNQPQHF
19	TRBJ2-3	TRBV3-1/TRBV3-2	TRBD2	-	TGTGCCAGCAGCCAAGATCCGACTAGCGGGGGTCGGGGCACAGATACGCAGTATTTT	CASSQDPTSGGRGTDTQYF